This T cell receptor beta chain was captured by sequencing in a study of blood T cell repertoires in COVID-19. Study-level information: Acute-phase and convalescent COVID-19 samples originated in the United States, Italy and Spain. T cells, B-cell-depleted T cells, or PBMCs provided the cDNA or gDNA that served as material.

With V trimmed by 8 bases and J by 5 bases, 2 bases remained unmatched. CDR1 is LNHDA, CDR2 SQIVND, per germline (reference sequence). The CDR3 covers 14 residues. Source study methods: Estimated nucleated cell counts came from reference gene primer amplification. The assay was immunoSEQ multiplex PCR, and TCRdb's table has in-frame clones only and misses some. That table furnishes V, J and clone size, whereas the DNA furnished D and trimming. The table includes about 250,000 clones, 88% detected once. The rearrangement joins TRBV19 to TRBJ2-3; 15 bases agree with TRBD2. The TCR sequence derives from an elderly man with acute or convalescent COVID-19. Sequencing used peripheral blood. The CDR3 is CASGLAGGRDTQYF. Written as DNA, the CDR3 is TGTGCCAGTGGACTAGCGGGGGGGAGAGATACGCAGTATTTT. Supplemented by reference TRBV19 and TRBJ2-3, the full variable domain reads DGGITQSPKYLFRKEGQNVTLSCEQNLNHDAMYWYRQDPGQGLRLIYYSQIVNDFQKGDIAEGYSVSREKKESFPLTVTSAQKNPTAFYLCASGLAGGRDTQYFGPGTRLTVL.